These 22 T cell receptor beta chains share one sample of origin, sequenced in a study of blood T cell repertoires in COVID-19. The data were produced by immunoSEQ multiplex PCR, yet TCRdb's version contains in-frame clones alone and is incomplete. The sample shows approximately 440,000 clones, about nine tenths of them seen only once. What was sequenced was peripheral blood. Receptors originate from a woman aged 50 to 60 with COVID-19, enrolled during active disease.

V usage is TRBV6-5 and J usage is TRBJ1-5, with D maybe TRBD1 (5 bases). CDR3 length equals 14 residues. Trimming removed 6 bases from V and 1 base from J, with 10 bases in between. Germline V gives CDR1 MNHEY, CDR2 SVGAGI. CDR3 bases: TGTGCCAGCAGCAGGGTCGGGAGCAATCAGCCCCAGCATTTT. Translated: CASSRVGSNQPQHF.

The chain joins TRBV9 to TRBJ1-5, with D maybe TRBD1 (5 bases). With 0 bases removed from V and 9 bases from J, the gap between germline ends came to 10 bases. In germline, CDR1 is SGDLS, CDR2 YYNGEE. This CDR3 spans 13 amino acids. CDR3 coding DNA: TGTGCCAGCAGCGTAGGTGCAGGGCCGCCCCAGCATTTT. Translation gives CASSVGAGPPQHF.

The V and J genes are TRBV12-5 and TRBJ1-5; TRBD1 might be the D (6 bases). Germline V gene sequence: CDR1 LGHNT, CDR2 FRNRAP. There are 19 residues in the CDR3. V was cut by 7 bases and J by 0 bases, with 25 bases left in between. The DNA for the CDR3 is TGTGCTAGTGCCCGGGGGGCGGGACGGCCGGAGTATAGCAATCAGCCCCAGCATTTT. The encoded protein is CASARGAGRPEYSNQPQHF.

The CDR3 spells CASSSTPGVLGSPLHF. Written as DNA, the CDR3 is TGTGCCAGCAGTTCAACCCCCGGGGTTCTAGGATCACCCCTCCACTTT. This rearrangement joins TRBV27 to TRBJ1-6; D ambiguous. The CDR3 consists of 16 residues. The V end was cut by 4 bases, the J end by 10 bases, with 20 bases between. The germline CDR1 and CDR2 sequences are MNHEY and SMNVEV (reference sequence).

This chain connects TRBV11-2 to TRBJ1-2, with D unclear. This CDR3 is 14 amino acids long. Looked up from germline, CDR1 is SGHAT and CDR2 is FQNNGV. The ends were cut back, 2 bases at V and 3 bases at J, with 10 bases in the middle. The CDR3 sequence: CASSLSTEYYGYTF. In DNA, the CDR3 is TGTGCCAGCAGCTTATCCACAGAATACTATGGCTACACCTTC. Full variable domain (remainder filled in from reference TRBV11-2 and TRBJ1-2): EAGVAQSPRYKIIEKRQSVAFWCNPISGHATLYWYQQILGQGPKLLIQFQNNGVVDDSQLPKDRFSAERLKGVDSTLKIQPAKLEDSAVYLCASSLSTEYYGYTFGSGTRLTVV.

The CDR3 DNA reads TGTGCCAGCTCACCCTCGGGAGGGGCTGGTCAGCCCCAGCATTTT. Translating it yields CASSPSGGAGQPQHF. The chain has TRBV18 and TRBJ1-5; D is perhaps TRBD1 (5 bases). V was clipped by 3 bases and J by 6 bases, with 15 bases between them. Germline V gene data show CDR1 as KGHSH and CDR2 as LQKENI. This CDR3 region has 15 residues.

The chain links TRBV19 to TRBJ2-7; 7 bases agree with TRBD1. V lost 5 bases and J lost 0; bases outside the gene matches: 7. CDR3 length equals 15 residues. Germline V gives CDR1 LNHDA, CDR2 SQIVND (reference sequence). CDR3 protein: CASSGAGGVSYEQYF. The CDR3 DNA reads TGTGCCAGTAGTGGAGCAGGGGGAGTCTCCTACGAGCAGTACTTC.

The chain has TRBV19 and TRBJ2-7; TRBD2 matches at 7 bases. V lost 5 bases to trimming and J lost 2 bases; unmatched junction nucleotides: 6. CDR3 length: 14 amino acids. Germline values: CDR1 LNHDA, CDR2 SQIVND (reference sequence). The CDR3 region is CASSPTSDTYEQYF. CDR3 sequence (DNA): TGTGCCAGTAGTCCTACTAGCGACACCTACGAGCAGTACTTC.

The V gene is TRBV3-1 (or the pseudogene TRBV3-2), the J gene TRBJ2-2, with TRBD2 identical over 13 bases. CDR1 and CDR2 from the germline V gene are LGHDT and YNNKEL (reference sequence). With V trimmed by 6 bases and J by 4 bases, 2 bases remained unmatched. CDR3 length: 15 residues. The CDR3 DNA reads TGTGCCAGCAGTCGACTAGCGGGGGGCACCGGGGAGCTGTTTTTT. Translated: CASSRLAGGTGELFF.

This clone was seen more than once but under ten times. V usage is TRBV7-8 and J usage is TRBJ1-1, with D hard to call. The V end was cut by 4 bases, the J end by 6 bases, with 15 bases between. CDR3 length: 14 residues. Germline V CDR1 and CDR2: SGHVS, FQNEAQ. The CDR3 sequence: CASSSGSYSAEAFF. As DNA, the CDR3 is TGTGCCAGCAGCTCGGGGTCCTACAGCGCTGAAGCTTTCTTT.

The chain uses TRBV5-1 and TRBJ2-2, with D possibly TRBD1 on 6 matching bases. The V end was cut by 2 bases, the J end by 4 bases, with 12 bases between. The germline V gene encodes CDR1 SGHRS and CDR2 YFSETQ. This CDR3 comprises 15 residues. The DNA of the CDR3 is TGCGCCAGCAGCTTCTCGGGGACACGCACCGGGGAGCTGTTTTTT. Its protein product is CASSFSGTRTGELFF.

The chain combines TRBV7-9 with TRBJ1-1; D is unresolved. The CDR3 runs to 14 residues. Germline loops: CDR1 SEHNR, CDR2 FQNEAQ (reference sequence). V was clipped by 6 bases and J by 1 base, with 12 bases between them. CDR3 nucleotide sequence: TGTGCCAGCAGATCGGGGTTGGGGAACACTGAAGCTTTCTTT. It is translated as CASRSGLGNTEAFF.

The chain couples TRBV24-1 to TRBJ2-7; a weak D match, TRBD1 (6 bases). Germline CDR1 reads KGHDR; CDR2 reads SFDVKD. V was trimmed by 3 bases and J by 1 base, leaving 9 bases between them. This CDR3 is built from 14 residues. The CDR3 DNA is TGTGCCACCAGTGATCCGGGACATTCCTACGAGCAGTACTTC. It codes for CATSDPGHSYEQYF.

The chain combines TRBV15 with TRBJ2-2; the D gene is possibly TRBD2 (5 bases). Germline V gene lookup returns CDR1 LNHNV and CDR2 YYDKDF (reference sequence). The CDR3 totals 14 residues. Between the trimmed V and J ends, which lost 0 bases and 7 bases, there was a span of 9 bases. The CDR3 loop is CATSRDRRGGELFF. CDR3 in DNA: TGTGCCACCAGCAGAGATAGACGGGGCGGGGAGCTGTTTTTT.

CDR3 bases: TGTGCTAGTGGCTCTTCGACCGGGACAGAGGGGACTGAAGCTTTCTTT. Its translation is CASGSSTGTEGTEAFF. The rearrangement joins TRBV12-5 to TRBJ1-1; 7 bases are shared with TRBD1. CDR3 length equals 16 residues. V lost 6 bases, J lost 5 bases, and 15 bases stayed unmatched. Per the germline V gene, CDR1 is LGHNT and CDR2 is FRNRAP. Full variable domain (missing parts from reference TRBV12-5 and TRBJ1-1): DARVTQTPRHKVTEMGQEVTMRCQPILGHNTVFWYRQTMMQGLELLAYFRNRAPLDDSGMPKDRFSAEMPDATLATLKIQPSEPRDSAVYFCASGSSTGTEGTEAFFGQGTRLTVV.

The chain has TRBV6-6 and TRBJ2-7, with TRBD2 matching 13 bases. Germline V lookup: CDR1 MNHNY, CDR2 SVGAGI (reference sequence). The length of the CDR3 is 14 residues. The V segment lost 8 bases and the J segment 4 bases; nucleotides outside the gene matches: 5. CDR3 sequence reads: CASVRGLAGYEQYF. CDR3 in DNA: TGTGCCAGCGTCCGGGGACTAGCGGGATACGAGCAGTACTTC.

This chain joins TRBV24-1 and TRBJ1-3, with a weak D call TRBD1 (5 bases). In germline, CDR1 is KGHDR, CDR2 SFDVKD. Trimming shortened V by 1 base and J by 4 bases, and 19 bases separated the two germline ends. The CDR3 extends over 18 amino acids. The CDR3 loop reads CATSDLAAERGWGNTIYF. For the CDR3, the DNA is TGTGCCACCAGTGATTTAGCGGCAGAACGGGGGTGGGGAAACACCATATATTTT.

The chain carries TRBV27 and TRBJ2-7; D is unresolved. This CDR3 region has 15 residues. V gave up 2 bases and J gave up 5 bases, with 16 bases separating them. The germline CDR1 and CDR2 sequences are MNHEY and SMNVEV (reference sequence). The CDR3 here is CASSLKSAGFHEQYF. The CDR3 nucleotides read TGTGCCAGCAGTTTAAAGAGTGCCGGGTTCCACGAGCAGTACTTC.

The chain recombines TRBV5-1 with TRBJ2-1; 9 bases are a match to TRBD1. The CDR3 extends over 18 amino acids. V dropped 0 bases and J dropped 7; count of bases not matched to a gene: 14. The germline V gene has CDR1 SGHRS and CDR2 YFSETQ. The CDR3 bases are TGCGCCAGCAGCTTGGAAATCGGGACAGGGTATGGGGGTAATGAGCAGTTCTTC. It yields the protein CASSLEIGTGYGGNEQFF.

The chain uses TRBV5-6 and TRBJ1-2; maybe TRBD1 (5 bases). Germline V gene sequence: CDR1 SGHDT, CDR2 YYEEEE. The CDR3 runs to 14 residues. The V end lost 2 bases, the J end lost 7 bases, and 15 bases lay between the germline ends. The CDR3 bases are TGTGCCAGCAGCTTTATAGGGACTGGCAGTGGCTACACCTTC. Translated: CASSFIGTGSGYTF.

The chain links TRBV24-1 to TRBJ2-3; a possible D gene is TRBD1 (6 bases). The germline gives CDR1 KGHDR, CDR2 SFDVKD. This CDR3 has 13 residues. V lost 4 bases and J 7 bases, leaving 11 bases between the germline ends. CDR3 in amino acids: CATSDPGEHTQYF. In DNA form, the CDR3 reads TGTGCCACCAGTGACCCAGGGGAGCATACGCAGTATTTT.

The gene calls are TRBV30 and TRBJ1-1; a possible D gene is TRBD1 (5 bases). The CDR3 extends over 11 amino acids. Trimming pared 3 bases from V and 10 bases from J, leaving 12 bases between. Germline CDR1 reads GTSNPN; CDR2 reads SVGIG (reference sequence). CDR3 in amino acids: CAWSPGLPAFF. The CDR3 DNA sequence: TGTGCCTGGAGCCCAGGGCTCCCAGCTTTCTTT. The complete variable domain, with remaining parts taken from reference TRBV30 and TRBJ1-1, reads SQTIHQWPATLVQPVGSPLSLECTVEGTSNPNLYWYRQAAGRGLQLLFYSVGIGQISSEVPQNLSASRPQDRQFILSSKKLLLSDSGFYLCAWSPGLPAFFGQGTRLTVV.